This T cell receptor (beta chain) was retrieved from a study of shared clonotypes between healthy human individuals. Study at large: Per donor, three plates held CD4 naive cells, three held CD4 memory, two held CD8 naive and one held CD8 memory.

Adult donors, all healthy and HIV-negative, had no recent acute infections or vaccinations. Germline CDR1 is MDHEN and CDR2 is SYDVKM. This CDR3 region has 13 residues. Trimming cost V 3 bases and J 6 bases, with 9 bases left between them. Deep was the level used in running the assay. Repertoires were generated with immunoSEQ multiplex PCR, while TCRdb's copy carries only in-frame clones and drops some. The sample contains roughly 2.6 million clones, around nine tenths of which appear only once. About this clone: Its antigen remains unknown.

General study points: Estimated richness values were generally larger in naive subsets than in memory subsets.

The gene calls are TRBV28 and TRBJ1-5; D is uncertain. The clonotype was recovered from a man younger than 35 in good health. The sample was naive CD4+ T cells sorted from blood. Noted subset: CD45RA+ positively selected. CDR3 amino acids: CASSFFGGQPQHF. The CDR3, as DNA: TGTGCCAGCAGTTTTTTCGGCGGTCAGCCCCAGCATTTT.